This T cell receptor (beta chain) was sequenced for a study of T cell clonotyping in hematopoietic cell transplantation listed by TCRdb under 2021. The study in broad terms: The study collected approximately 130 blood samples from 35 consecutive transplant recipients and their related donors. Patients were recruited between September 2015 and January 2017 and followed until late 2020 or death.

What the work shows at the level of the full study, not this receptor alone: Broader TCR repertoire diversity after transplant was predicted by Inverse Simpson Index values from donors and from recipients before transplant. Only a small fraction of recipient repertoires overlapped donor repertoires, with over 95% appearing de novo at the given depth. The sample size was limited and the cells went unsorted, which meant the CD4 and CD8 repertoire contributions could not be told apart. A decrease in recipient TCR diversity was observed after transplant, and a progressive increase in pathologically expanded clonotypes was seen from day 30 to day 180.

The immunoSEQ assay, a bias-controlled multiplex PCR with V- and J-specific primers, was used to amplify TCR beta CDR3 regions from genomic DNA. A proprietary barcode and Illumina adapter sequences were added to the CDR3 amplicons in a second PCR step. CDR3 libraries were sequenced on an Illumina MiSeq instrument. Turning to the authors' computational methods: Export and quality control were performed with immunoSEQ Analyzer 3.0, and downstream analyses were performed with R Bioconductor and Immunarch. Only productive rearrangements in the normalized downsampled data set went into calculating the repertoire metrics. In the normalized cohort, a clonotype counted as pathologically expanded if the clonotype was larger than 5 templates. The Inverse Simpson Index served as the measure of repertoire diversity. To capture all clonotypes, the CMV-specificity analyses were run on the non-normalized data set. Not all clones reach the TCRdb copy of this immuneACCESS table, which keeps in-frame sequences only. Checked studies attribute under half of the gap to unresolved V genes and leave the rest unexplained. V, J and clone size reflect that table, while D and trimming were determined from the DNA. Across this sample there are 55,000 to 70,000 clones, with around 94% seen only once. Together, the top ten hold more than 1.5% of the sample.

Related transplant donors provided blood samples for TCR beta sequencing. Using Nuclei Lysis Solution, genomic DNA was extracted from unfractionated peripheral blood mononuclear cells that were either fresh or cryopreserved. Of note for this clone: Its antigen remains unidentified. No quality values exist for individual bases; no much larger clone is one base distant.

Sequences MNHEY (CDR1) and SVGAGI (CDR2) are obtained from the germline V gene. V is pruned by 5 bases and J by 6 bases, leaving 9 bases of the junction without a gene match. The CDR3 covers 14 residues, taking in both the cysteine and the phenylalanine. Only the CDR3 part of the read is kept: 42 bases, read in frame from the first base. Sequenced input: peripheral blood mononuclear cells. This receptor was obtained from a man aged 45-65 years in good health. Some clones in this sample may be carry-over from other donors' samples. The chain uses TRBV6-5 and TRBJ1-2; 7 junctional bases match TRBD1. The CDR3 is CASSPYRDRDGYTF. In nucleotides, the sequence is TGTGCCAGCAGTCCATATCGGGACAGAGATGGCTACACCTTC.